A single sample is the source of the 27 T cell receptor beta chains below, sequenced in a study of blood T cell repertoires in COVID-19. TCRdb keeps only in-frame clones here, not all; method: immunoSEQ multiplex PCR. The sample lists fewer than 300,000 clones, more than 80% occurring once. The sample taken for sequencing was peripheral blood. Source of these receptors: a woman in her forties or fifties with COVID-19, enrolled during active disease.

The genes are TRBV11-3 and TRBJ1-2; D gene uncertain. V was trimmed by 7 bases and J by 6 bases, leaving 27 bases between them. The length of the CDR3 is 17 residues. Germline CDR1 reads SGHNT; CDR2 reads YENEEA. CDR3 nucleotide sequence: TGTGCCAGCAACCAACCCCGGAGCACGGGTTACTATGATGGCTACACCTTC. Translation gives CASNQPRSTGYYDGYTF. Looking up the rest from reference TRBV11-3 and TRBJ1-2 gives the full variable domain: EAGVVQSPRYKIIEKKQPVAFWCNPISGHNTLYWYLQNLGQGPELLIRYENEEAVDDSQLPKDRFSAERLKGVDSTLKIQPAELGDSAVYLCASNQPRSTGYYDGYTFGSGTRLTVV.

This clone has a handful of counts. V usage is TRBV11-3 and J usage is TRBJ2-2; TRBD2 is a possible D gene (5 bases). Germline CDR1 SGHNT, CDR2 YENEEA. The CDR3 has 15 amino acids. With 3 bases removed from V and 5 bases from J, the gap between germline ends came to 13 bases. In DNA, the CDR3 is TGTGCCAGCAGCTTGGGAGATGCGAGGACCGGGGAGCTGTTTTTT. This translates into CASSLGDARTGELFF.

V usage is TRBV3-1 (or the pseudogene TRBV3-2) and J usage is TRBJ2-1; D ambiguous. Per the germline V gene, CDR1 is LGHDT and CDR2 is YNNKEL (reference sequence). There are 13 residues in the CDR3. V was pared by 1 base and J by 5 bases, with 6 bases between. In nucleotides, the CDR3 is TGTGCCAGCAGCCAAGTTGGCAACAATGAGCAGTTCTTC. It encodes CASSQVGNNEQFF.

This clone appeared a few times. The chain joins TRBV5-5 to TRBJ2-7, with 8 bases that match TRBD1. The CDR3 has 13 amino acids. Germline-derived CDR1 and CDR2 are SGHKS and YYEKEE (reference sequence). The junction had 4 bases not matched to a gene; V was cut back by 3 bases and J by 5 bases. CDR3 DNA: TGTGCCAGCAGCTACCGGACAGGGAACGAGCAGTACTTC. It translates to CASSYRTGNEQYF.

The chain combines TRBV4-1 with TRBJ1-1; no definite D call. Trimming shortened V by 5 bases and J by 4 bases, and 8 bases separated the two germline ends. Per germline, CDR1 MGHRA and CDR2 YSYEKL. This CDR3 is built from 12 residues. This CDR3 reads CASSNSPTEAFF. The CDR3 bases are TGCGCCAGCAGCAACAGCCCCACTGAAGCTTTCTTT.

Comment on this clone: Other nucleotide sequences in the sample specify the same CDR3. The chain employs TRBV27 and TRBJ1-1, with D unresolved. The CDR3 contains 14 residues. The germline V and J ends were trimmed by 6 bases and 0 bases, with 11 bases remaining between them. Germline V lookup: CDR1 MNHEY, CDR2 SMNVEV (reference sequence). The CDR3 loop is CASSLRGMNTEAFF. DNA of the CDR3: TGTGCCAGCAGCCTCAGAGGGATGAACACTGAAGCTTTCTTT.

V gene TRBV4-2 combines with J gene TRBJ2-3; 11 bases agree with TRBD2. CDR3 length: 17 amino acids. J was trimmed by 0 bases and V by 6 bases; bases with no gene match: 8. Germline V lookup: CDR1 LGHNA, CDR2 YNFKEQ. The CDR3 coding sequence is TGTGCCAGCAGGGAACTAGCGGGAGCGCACAGCACAGATACGCAGTATTTT. Residues: CASRELAGAHSTDTQYF.

This clone turned up a few times. V is TRBV10-2 and J is TRBJ1-6; 8 bases fit TRBD1. Germline CDR1 and CDR2: WSHSY and SAAADI. Losses at the gene ends were 5 bases for V and 14 bases for J; bases not matched to a gene: 11. The CDR3 loop spans 14 amino acids. The CDR3 region has the DNA TGCGCCAGCAGTATACAGGGGGTTGGGAGGGCCCTCCACTTT. This encodes CASSIQGVGRALHF.

The chain recombines TRBV12-3 or TRBV12-4 with TRBJ1-1; D not resolved. The ends were cut back, 4 bases at V and 3 bases at J, with 9 bases in the middle. The CDR3 has 13 residues. Written as DNA, the CDR3 is TGTGCCAGCAGTTCCCAGATTTACACTGAAGCTTTCTTT. Its protein product is CASSSQIYTEAFF.

This chain joins TRBV7-6 and TRBJ2-7; possible D gene TRBD1, 5 bases. From germline, CDR1 is SGHVS and CDR2 FNYEAQ. V gave up 1 base and J gave up 3 bases, with 31 bases separating them. CDR3 length: 21 amino acids. The CDR3 DNA follows: TGTGCCAGCAGCTTAGATCCCCCCGATCGCTTTGTAAAGGACAAGAGCTACGAGCAGTACTTC. Translation gives CASSLDPPDRFVKDKSYEQYF.

This rearrangement joins TRBV4-2 to TRBJ2-1; D not certain. The CDR3 extends over 16 amino acids. Germline V gene sequence: CDR1 LGHNA, CDR2 YNFKEQ. With 2 bases removed from V and 7 bases from J, the gap between germline ends came to 18 bases. This CDR3 reads CASSQPQNGADNEQFF. The CDR3, as DNA: TGTGCCAGCAGCCAACCTCAGAACGGAGCTGATAATGAGCAGTTCTTC.

This clone was recorded once. The genes are TRBV6-6 and TRBJ2-7; the D gene is possibly TRBD2 (5 bases). The length of the CDR3 is 12 residues. Germline loops: CDR1 MNHNY, CDR2 SVGAGI (reference sequence). Deletions cut 6 bases from V and 2 bases from J, with 8 bases between. DNA for the CDR3: TGTGCCAGCAGCGGGGAGCCCTACGAGCAGTACTTC. Protein sequence: CASSGEPYEQYF.

V is TRBV6-5 and J is TRBJ2-4, with 9 bases fitting TRBD1. J lost 5 bases, V lost 7 bases, and 6 bases had no gene match. In germline, CDR1 is MNHEY, CDR2 SVGAGI. The CDR3 is 14 residues long. The CDR3 spells CASNVQGAQNIQYF. The CDR3 DNA follows: TGTGCCAGCAACGTACAGGGGGCGCAAAACATTCAGTACTTC.

The chain has TRBV7-3 and TRBJ2-3; D possibly corresponds to TRBD1 (5 bases). This CDR3 comprises 15 residues. Germline CDR1 and CDR2: SGHTA and FQGTGA. V gave up 1 base and J gave up 4 bases, with 12 bases separating them. The CDR3 DNA reads TGTGCCAGCAGCTTAATGGGTAGGGGCGCAGATACGCAGTATTTT. It is translated as CASSLMGRGADTQYF.

The chain couples TRBV5-1 to TRBJ1-4; 7 bases are a match to TRBD1. CDR1 and CDR2 (germline): SGHRS, YFSETQ. The J segment lost 7 bases and the V segment lost 4 bases, leaving 7 bases of the junction unmatched. The CDR3 loop spans 14 amino acids. The CDR3 loop is CASSRGTEIEKLFF. The CDR3 nucleotides are TGCGCCAGCAGCCGGGGGACAGAGATTGAAAAACTGTTTTTT.

This chain uses TRBV24-1 with TRBJ2-2; 9 nucleotides line up with TRBD1. Germline-derived CDR1 and CDR2 are KGHDR and SFDVKD. Unmatched junction bases numbered 8, after V lost 4 bases and J lost 6 bases. This CDR3 region has 16 residues. CDR3 residues: CATSEPGQGSSGELFF. In DNA form, the CDR3 reads TGTGCCACCAGTGAACCGGGACAGGGATCGTCCGGGGAGCTGTTTTTT.

The chain is built from TRBV7-9 and TRBJ2-1, with 15 bases aligning to TRBD2. The germline CDR1 and CDR2 sequences are SEHNR and FQNEAQ (reference sequence). V lost 1 base to trimming and J lost 7 bases; unmatched junction nucleotides: 5. The CDR3 has 17 amino acids. The CDR3 coding sequence is TGTGCCAGCAGCTTAGGGACTAGCGGGAGGGCCATTAATGAGCAGTTCTTC. Residues: CASSLGTSGRAINEQFF.

V and J are TRBV18 and TRBJ1-4, with a tentative D call TRBD1 (5 bases). The CDR3 is 15 amino acids. The V and J ends lost 6 bases and 3 bases respectively, with 14 bases between them. CDR1 is KGHSH, CDR2 LQKENI, per germline. CDR3 nucleotides: TGTGCCAGCTCGCCTCCAGGGTTTGCTAATGAAAAACTGTTTTTT. Protein product: CASSPPGFANEKLFF.

The chain recombines TRBV11-2 with TRBJ1-1; unclear D gene. CDR1 and CDR2 from the germline V gene are SGHAT and FQNNGV. The ends were cut back, 4 bases at V and 5 bases at J, with 8 bases in the middle. The CDR3 covers 12 residues. CDR3 nucleotides: TGTGCCAGCAGCTCTCAGGCGACTGAAGCTTTCTTT. This translates into CASSSQATEAFF.

The chain combines TRBV6-2 or TRBV6-3 with TRBJ1-3; D unclear. The CDR3 runs 13 residues. Trimming took 4 bases from V and 0 from J, leaving 4 bases between them. Germline V gene sequence: CDR1 MNHEY, CDR2 SVGEGT. CDR3 sequence reads: CASSWSSGNTIYF. Here the CDR3 DNA reads TGTGCCAGCAGTTGGAGCTCTGGAAACACCATATATTTT.

Here the CDR3 DNA reads TGCGCCAGCAGCTTGGTTCCGGGGAATTACCAAGGCTACACCTTC. Protein: CASSLVPGNYQGYTF. The chain couples TRBV5-1 to TRBJ1-2; D unresolved. The germline V and J ends were trimmed by 0 bases and 8 bases, with 17 bases remaining between them. The length of the CDR3 is 15 residues. CDR1 is SGHRS and CDR2 is YFSETQ in the germline V gene.

This clone appeared once. The gene calls are TRBV5-1 and TRBJ1-2; 8 positions agree with TRBD1. J lost 7 bases, V lost 3 bases, and 17 bases had no gene match. This CDR3 comprises 17 residues. The germline V gene has CDR1 SGHRS and CDR2 YFSETQ. The CDR3 protein is CASSWNQDRALFGGYTF. In nucleotides, the CDR3 is TGCGCCAGCAGCTGGAACCAGGACAGGGCTTTGTTTGGTGGCTACACCTTC.

The chain uses TRBV30 and TRBJ2-5; 10 nucleotides match TRBD1. V was pared by 1 base and J by 3 bases, with 5 bases of the junction left unmatched. This CDR3 spans 15 amino acids. Germline values: CDR1 GTSNPN, CDR2 SVGIG (reference sequence). The CDR3 coding sequence is TGTGCCTGGAGTGGCATGGGACAGGGGAAAGAGACCCAGTACTTC. Translated: CAWSGMGQGKETQYF.

The chain has TRBV15 and TRBJ2-5, with 11 bases fitting TRBD2. With 1 base clipped from V and 4 bases from J, the junction kept 14 bases outside the gene matches. Germline CDR1 and CDR2: LNHNV and YYDKDF (reference sequence). The CDR3 runs to 19 residues. The DNA of the CDR3 is TGTGCCACCAGCAGAGTAAGGGTACTAGCGGGAGATTCAGGAGAGACCCAGTACTTC. Protein product: CATSRVRVLAGDSGETQYF.

The V call is TRBV6-5, the J call TRBJ1-6; D is undetermined. CDR1 and CDR2 (germline): MNHEY, SVGAGI. This CDR3 region has 14 residues. V shed 10 bases and J shed 6 bases, with 16 bases lying between them. The DNA for the CDR3 is TGTGCCACCCTTGAGCTGGTTGGTAATTCACCCCTCCACTTT. Its protein product is CATLELVGNSPLHF.

This clone appeared a few times. The chain uses TRBV5-1 and TRBJ2-1, with a weak D call TRBD1 (6 bases). The CDR3 consists of 13 residues. The V end lost 4 bases, the J end lost 8 bases, and 13 bases lay between the germline ends. Germline V gene sequence: CDR1 SGHRS, CDR2 YFSETQ. Here the CDR3 reads CASSRQQGDEQFF. DNA for the CDR3: TGCGCCAGCAGCAGACAACAGGGCGATGAGCAGTTCTTC.

This chain's CDR3 is CAWMADRGNEQFF. The CDR3 region has the DNA TGTGCCTGGATGGCGGACAGGGGGAATGAGCAGTTCTTC. The J gene is TRBJ2-1, the V gene TRBV30; TRBD1 agrees at 10 bases. Germline CDR1 and CDR2: GTSNPN and SVGIG (reference sequence). CDR3 size: 13 residues. V lost 4 bases, J lost 7 bases, and 4 bases stayed unmatched. The full variable domain, in which reference TRBV30 and TRBJ2-1 provide the parts outside the CDR3, is SQTIHQWPATLVQPVGSPLSLECTVEGTSNPNLYWYRQAAGRGLQLLFYSVGIGQISSEVPQNLSASRPQDRQFILSSKKLLLSDSGFYLCAWMADRGNEQFFGPGTRLTVL.